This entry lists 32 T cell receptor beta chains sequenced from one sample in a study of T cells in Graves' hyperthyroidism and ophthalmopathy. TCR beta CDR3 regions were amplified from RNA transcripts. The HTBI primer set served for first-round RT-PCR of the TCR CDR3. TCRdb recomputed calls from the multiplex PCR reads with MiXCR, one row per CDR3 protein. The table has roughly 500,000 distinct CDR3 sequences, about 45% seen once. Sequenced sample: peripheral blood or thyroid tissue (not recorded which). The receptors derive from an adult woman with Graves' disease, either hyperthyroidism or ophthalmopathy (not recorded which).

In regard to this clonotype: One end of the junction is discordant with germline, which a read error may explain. The CDR3 protein is CAGSHGTDTEAFF. For the CDR3, the DNA is TGTGCCGGCAGCCACGGGACAGACACTGAAGCTTTCTTT. The chain joins TRBV7-2 to TRBJ1-1, with TRBD1 matching over 7 bases. Germline V gives CDR1 SGHTA, CDR2 FQGNSA. There are 13 residues in the CDR3.

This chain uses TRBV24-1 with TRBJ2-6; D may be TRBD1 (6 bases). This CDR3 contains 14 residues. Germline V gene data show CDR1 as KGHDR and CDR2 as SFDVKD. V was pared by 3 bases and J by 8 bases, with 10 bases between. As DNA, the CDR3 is TGTGCCACCAGTGATCTTCAGGGGACCAACGTCCTGACTTTC. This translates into CATSDLQGTNVLTF.

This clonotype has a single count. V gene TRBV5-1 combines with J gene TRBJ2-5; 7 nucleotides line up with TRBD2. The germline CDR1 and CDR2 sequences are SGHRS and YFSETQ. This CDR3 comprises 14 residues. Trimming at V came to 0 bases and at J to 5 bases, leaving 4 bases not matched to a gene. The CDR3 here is CASSLAAGDETQYF. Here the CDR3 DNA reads TGCGCCAGCAGCTTGGCCGCGGGGGACGAGACCCAGTACTTC.

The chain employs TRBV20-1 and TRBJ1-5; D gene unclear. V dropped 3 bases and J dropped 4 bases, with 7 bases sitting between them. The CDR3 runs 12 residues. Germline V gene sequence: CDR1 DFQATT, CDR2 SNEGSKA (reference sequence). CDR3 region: CSASWVNQPQHF. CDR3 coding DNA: TGCAGTGCTAGCTGGGTGAATCAGCCCCAGCATTTT.

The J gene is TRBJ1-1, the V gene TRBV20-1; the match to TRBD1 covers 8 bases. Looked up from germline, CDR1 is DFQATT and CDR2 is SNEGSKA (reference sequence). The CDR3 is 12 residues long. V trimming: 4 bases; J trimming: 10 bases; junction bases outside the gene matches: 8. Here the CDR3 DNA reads TGCAGTGCTATAGGCACAGGGGGTGGAGCTTTCTTT. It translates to CSAIGTGGGAFF.

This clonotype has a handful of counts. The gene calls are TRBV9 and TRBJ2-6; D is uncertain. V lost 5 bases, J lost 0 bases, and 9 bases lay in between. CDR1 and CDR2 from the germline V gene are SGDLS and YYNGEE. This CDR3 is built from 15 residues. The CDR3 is CASRIGSSGANVLTF. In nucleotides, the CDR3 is TGTGCCAGCAGGATAGGTAGCTCTGGGGCCAACGTCCTGACTTTC.

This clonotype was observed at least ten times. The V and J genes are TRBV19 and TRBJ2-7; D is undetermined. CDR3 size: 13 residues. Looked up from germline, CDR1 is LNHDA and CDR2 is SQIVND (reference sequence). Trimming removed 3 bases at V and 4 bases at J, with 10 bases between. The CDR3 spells CASSISLGYEQYF. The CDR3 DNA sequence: TGTGCCAGTAGTATTTCCCTAGGGTACGAGCAGTACTTC.

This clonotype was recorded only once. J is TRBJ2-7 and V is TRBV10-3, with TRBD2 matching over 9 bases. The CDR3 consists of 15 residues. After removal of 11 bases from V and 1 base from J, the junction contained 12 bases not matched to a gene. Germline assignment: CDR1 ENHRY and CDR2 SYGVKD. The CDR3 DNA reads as TGTGCCGTGAGAGTTCTTAGCGGGAGATCCTACGAGCAGTACTTC. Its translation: CAVRVLSGRSYEQYF.

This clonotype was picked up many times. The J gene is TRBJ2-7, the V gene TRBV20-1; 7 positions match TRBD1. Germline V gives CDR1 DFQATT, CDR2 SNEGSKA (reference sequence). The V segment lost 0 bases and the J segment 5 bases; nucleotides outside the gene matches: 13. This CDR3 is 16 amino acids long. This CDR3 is CSARDFATGMSDEQYF. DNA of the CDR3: TGCAGTGCTAGAGACTTTGCGACAGGGATGTCGGACGAGCAGTACTTC.

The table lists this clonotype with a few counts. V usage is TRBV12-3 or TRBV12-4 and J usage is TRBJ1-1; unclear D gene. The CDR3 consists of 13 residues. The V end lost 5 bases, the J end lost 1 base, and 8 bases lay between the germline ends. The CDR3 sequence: CASSQLENTEAFF. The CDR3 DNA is TGTGCCAGCAGTCAGTTGGAGAACACTGAAGCTTTCTTT.

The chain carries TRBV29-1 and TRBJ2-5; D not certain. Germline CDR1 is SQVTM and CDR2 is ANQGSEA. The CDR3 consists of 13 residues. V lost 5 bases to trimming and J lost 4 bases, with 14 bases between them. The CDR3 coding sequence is TGCAGCGTTAAATTGGTGGGGTTAGAGACCCAGTACTTC. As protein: CSVKLVGLETQYF.

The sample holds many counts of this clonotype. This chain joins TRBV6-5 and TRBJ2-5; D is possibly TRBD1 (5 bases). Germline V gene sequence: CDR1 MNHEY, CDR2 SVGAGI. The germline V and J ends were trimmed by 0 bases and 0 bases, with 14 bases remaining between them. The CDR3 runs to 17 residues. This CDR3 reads CASSYSWSGSNQETQYF. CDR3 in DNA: TGTGCCAGCAGTTACTCTTGGTCAGGGTCGAACCAAGAGACCCAGTACTTC.

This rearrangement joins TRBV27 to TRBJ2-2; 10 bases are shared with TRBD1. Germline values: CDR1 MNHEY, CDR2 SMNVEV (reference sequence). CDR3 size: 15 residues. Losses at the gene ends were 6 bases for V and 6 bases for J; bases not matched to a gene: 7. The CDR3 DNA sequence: TGTGCCAGCAGATTAGGGGGACAGGGGTCCGGGGAGCTGTTTTTT. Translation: CASRLGGQGSGELFF.

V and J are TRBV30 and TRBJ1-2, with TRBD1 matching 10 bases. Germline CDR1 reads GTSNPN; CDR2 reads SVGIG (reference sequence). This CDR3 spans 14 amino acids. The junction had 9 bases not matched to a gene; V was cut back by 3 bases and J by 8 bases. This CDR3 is CAWSRDRGVVGYTF. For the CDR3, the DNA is TGTGCCTGGAGCCGGGACAGGGGCGTCGTCGGCTACACCTTC. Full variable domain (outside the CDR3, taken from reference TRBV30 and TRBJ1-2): SQTIHQWPATLVQPVGSPLSLECTVEGTSNPNLYWYRQAAGRGLQLLFYSVGIGQISSEVPQNLSASRPQDRQFILSSKKLLLSDSGFYLCAWSRDRGVVGYTFGSGTRLTVV.

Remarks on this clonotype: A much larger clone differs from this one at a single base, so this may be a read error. The CDR3 spells CAGSLGDSPYGYTF. CDR3 in DNA: TGTGCCGGCAGCTTAGGGGACAGCCCCTATGGCTACACCTTC. V is TRBV7-9 and J is TRBJ1-2; 7 positions agree with TRBD1. CDR1 and CDR2 (germline): SEHNR, FQNEAQ (reference sequence). This CDR3 comprises 14 residues.

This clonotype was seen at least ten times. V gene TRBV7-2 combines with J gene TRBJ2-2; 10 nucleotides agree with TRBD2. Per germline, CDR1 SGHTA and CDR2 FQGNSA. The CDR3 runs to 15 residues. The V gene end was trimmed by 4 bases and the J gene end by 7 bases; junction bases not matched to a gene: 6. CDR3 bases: TGTGCCAGCAGCTCTCCGGGACTAGCGAACGGGGAGCTGTTTTTT. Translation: CASSSPGLANGELFF. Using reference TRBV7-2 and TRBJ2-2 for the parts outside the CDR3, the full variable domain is GAGVSQSPSNKVTEKGKDVELRCDPISGHTALYWYRQSLGQGLEFLIYFQGNSAPDKSGLPSDRFSAERTGGSVSTLTIQRTQQEDSAVYLCASSSPGLANGELFFGEGSRLTVL.

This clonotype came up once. DNA for the CDR3: TGTGCCAGCAGCCCGGGGGCCTTGAACACTGAAGCTTTCTTT. Its protein is CASSPGALNTEAFF. V is TRBV7-2 and J is TRBJ1-1; the D gene is possibly TRBD1 (6 bases). Germline CDR1 and CDR2: SGHTA and FQGNSA. The V end lost 5 bases, the J end lost 0 bases, and 10 bases lay between the germline ends. The length of the CDR3 is 14 residues.

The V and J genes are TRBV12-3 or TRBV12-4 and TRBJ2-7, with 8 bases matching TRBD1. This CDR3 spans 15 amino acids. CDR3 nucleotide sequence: TGTGCGATCAGTTTAGGCAGGGGGCTCTCCTACGAGCAGTACTTC. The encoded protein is CAISLGRGLSYEQYF.

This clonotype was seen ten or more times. CDR3: CASSEGHRDGSPLHF. Written as DNA, the CDR3 is TGTGCCAGCAGTGAAGGGCACAGGGATGGATCACCCCTCCACTTT. The chain joins TRBV6-4 to TRBJ1-6; possible D gene TRBD1, 6 bases. The CDR3 runs 15 residues. CDR1 and CDR2 (germline): MRHNA, SNTAGT. The germline V and J ends were trimmed by 3 bases and 10 bases, with 16 bases remaining between them.

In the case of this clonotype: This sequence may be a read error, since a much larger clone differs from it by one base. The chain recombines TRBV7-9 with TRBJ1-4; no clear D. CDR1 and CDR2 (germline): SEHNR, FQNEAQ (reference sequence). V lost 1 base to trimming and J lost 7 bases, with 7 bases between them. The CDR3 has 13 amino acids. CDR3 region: CASSLGESEKLFF. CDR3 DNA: TGTGCCAGCAGCTTAGGAGAGAGTGAAAAACTGTTTTTT.

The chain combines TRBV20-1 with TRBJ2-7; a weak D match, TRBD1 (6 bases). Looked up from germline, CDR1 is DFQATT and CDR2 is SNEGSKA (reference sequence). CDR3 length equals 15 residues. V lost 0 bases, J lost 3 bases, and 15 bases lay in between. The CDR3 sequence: CSARDFGTQGYEQYF. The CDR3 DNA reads TGCAGTGCTAGAGATTTTGGGACACAGGGCTACGAGCAGTACTTC.

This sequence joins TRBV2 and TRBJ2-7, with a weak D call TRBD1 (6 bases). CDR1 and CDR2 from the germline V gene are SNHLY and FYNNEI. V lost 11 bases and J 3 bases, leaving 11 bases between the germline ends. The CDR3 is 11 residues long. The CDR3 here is CAGGTGYEQYF. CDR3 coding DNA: TGTGCCGGGGGCACAGGCTACGAGCAGTACTTC. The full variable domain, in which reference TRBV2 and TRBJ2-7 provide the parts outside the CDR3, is EPEVTQTPSHQVTQMGQEVILRCVPISNHLYFYWYRQILGQKVEFLVSFYNNEISEKSEIFDDQFSVERPDGSNFTLKIRSTKLEDSAMYFCAGGTGYEQYFGPGTRLTVT.

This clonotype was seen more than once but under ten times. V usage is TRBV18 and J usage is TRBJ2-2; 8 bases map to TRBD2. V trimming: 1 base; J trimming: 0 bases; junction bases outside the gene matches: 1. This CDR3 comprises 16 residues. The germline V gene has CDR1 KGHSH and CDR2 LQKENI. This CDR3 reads CASSPQRESNTGELFF. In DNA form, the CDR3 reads TGTGCCAGCTCACCACAGCGGGAGTCGAACACCGGGGAGCTGTTTTTT.

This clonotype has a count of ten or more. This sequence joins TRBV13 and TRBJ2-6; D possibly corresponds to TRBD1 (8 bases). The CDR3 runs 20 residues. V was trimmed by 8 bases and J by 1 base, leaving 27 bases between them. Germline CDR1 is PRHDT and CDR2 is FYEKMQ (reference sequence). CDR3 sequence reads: CASRKGGLRQGASGANVLTF. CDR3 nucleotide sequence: TGTGCCAGCCGAAAGGGGGGGCTGAGGCAGGGGGCGTCTGGGGCCAACGTCCTGACTTTC.

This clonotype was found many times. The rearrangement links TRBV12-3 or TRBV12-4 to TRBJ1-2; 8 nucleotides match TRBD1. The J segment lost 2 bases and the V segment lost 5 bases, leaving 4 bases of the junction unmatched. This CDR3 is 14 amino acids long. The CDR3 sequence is CASSRTGRNYGYTF. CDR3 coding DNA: TGTGCCAGCAGTCGGACAGGGAGAAACTATGGCTACACCTTC.

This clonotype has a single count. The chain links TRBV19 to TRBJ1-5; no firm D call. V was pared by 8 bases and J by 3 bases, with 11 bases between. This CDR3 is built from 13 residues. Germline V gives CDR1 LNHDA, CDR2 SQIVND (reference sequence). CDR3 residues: CASLREPNQPQHF. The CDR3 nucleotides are TGTGCCAGTCTAAGGGAACCCAATCAGCCCCAGCATTTT.

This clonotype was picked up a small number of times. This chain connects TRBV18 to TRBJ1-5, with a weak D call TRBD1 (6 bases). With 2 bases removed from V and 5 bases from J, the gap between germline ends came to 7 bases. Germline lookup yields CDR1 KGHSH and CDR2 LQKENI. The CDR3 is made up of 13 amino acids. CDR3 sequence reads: CASSPSGDQPQHF. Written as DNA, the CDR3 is TGTGCCAGCTCACCATCAGGGGATCAGCCCCAGCATTTT. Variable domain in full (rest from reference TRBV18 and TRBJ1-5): NAGVMQNPRHLVRRRGQEARLRCSPMKGHSHVYWYRQLPEEGLKFMVYLQKENIIDESGMPKERFSAEFPKEGPSILRIQQVVRGDSAAYFCASSPSGDQPQHFGDGTRLSIL.

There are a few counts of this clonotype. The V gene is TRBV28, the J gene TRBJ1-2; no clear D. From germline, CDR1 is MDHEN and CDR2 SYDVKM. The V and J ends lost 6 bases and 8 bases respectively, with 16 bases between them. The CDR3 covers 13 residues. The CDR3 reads CASSLQPAVGYTF. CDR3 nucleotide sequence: TGTGCCAGCAGCCTGCAGCCTGCCGTAGGCTACACCTTC.

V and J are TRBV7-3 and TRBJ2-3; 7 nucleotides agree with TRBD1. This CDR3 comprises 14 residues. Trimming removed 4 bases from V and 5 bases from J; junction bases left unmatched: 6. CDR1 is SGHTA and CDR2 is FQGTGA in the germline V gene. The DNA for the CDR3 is TGTGCCAGCAGCTCAACCTCAGGGGGAGATACGCAGTATTTT. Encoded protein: CASSSTSGGDTQYF.

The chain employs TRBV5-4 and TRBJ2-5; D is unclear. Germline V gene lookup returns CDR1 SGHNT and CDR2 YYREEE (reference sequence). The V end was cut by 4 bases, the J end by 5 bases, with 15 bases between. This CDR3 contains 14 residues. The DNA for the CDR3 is TGTGCCAGCAGCCGAGACGGTGTTGTTGAGACCCAGTACTTC. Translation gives CASSRDGVVETQYF. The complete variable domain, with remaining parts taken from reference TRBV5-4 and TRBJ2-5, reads ETGVTQSPTHLIKTRGQQVTLRCSSQSGHNTVSWYQQALGQGPQFIFQYYREEENGRGNFPPRFSGLQFPNYSSELNVNALELDDSALYLCASSRDGVVETQYFGPGTRLLVL.

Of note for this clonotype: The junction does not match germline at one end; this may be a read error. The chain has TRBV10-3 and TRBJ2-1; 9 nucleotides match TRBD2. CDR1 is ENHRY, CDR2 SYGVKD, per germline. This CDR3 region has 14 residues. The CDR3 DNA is TGTGCCGTCAGCAAAGCGGGAGGATACAATGAGCAGTTCTTC. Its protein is CAVSKAGGYNEQFF.

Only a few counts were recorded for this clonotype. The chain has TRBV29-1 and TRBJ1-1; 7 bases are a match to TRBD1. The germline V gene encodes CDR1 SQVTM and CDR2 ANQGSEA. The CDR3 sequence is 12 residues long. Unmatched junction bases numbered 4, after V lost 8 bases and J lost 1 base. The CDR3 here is CSLGTANTEAFF. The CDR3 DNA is TGCAGCTTGGGGACAGCGAACACTGAAGCTTTCTTT.